Following are 14 T cell receptor beta chains from one sample sequenced in a study of blood T cell repertoires in COVID-19. The assay was immunoSEQ multiplex PCR, and TCRdb's table has in-frame clones only and misses some. The repertoire has approximately 200,000 clones, roughly nine tenths of them found once; the top ten carry over 3%. Material: PBMCs or T cells enriched from blood (not recorded which). All receptors come from a woman younger than 35 in a cohort exposed to, infected with or recovered from COVID-19 (not recorded which).

This chain uses TRBV29-1 with TRBJ2-5, with TRBD2 matching over 7 bases. Per germline, CDR1 SQVTM and CDR2 ANQGSEA. The CDR3 is 15 amino acids. The trim removed 7 bases at V and 2 bases at J, leaving 13 bases unmatched. For the CDR3, the DNA is TGCAGCGCCCGCCGGGAGGCGTCCTTGCAAGAGACCCAGTACTTC. Protein: CSARREASLQETQYF.

The V and J genes are TRBV18 and TRBJ1-6, with D tentatively TRBD1 (5 bases). Germline V gives CDR1 KGHSH, CDR2 LQKENI. The CDR3 covers 15 residues. Trimming stripped 2 bases from V and 9 bases from J, with 14 bases between. CDR3 protein: CASSPREGQGSPLHF. DNA for the CDR3: TGTGCCAGCTCACCAAGGGAGGGGCAGGGTTCACCCCTCCACTTT.

V is TRBV18 and J is TRBJ2-7, with 10 bases fitting TRBD2. V shed 6 bases and J 4 bases; nucleotides not matched to a gene: 9. This CDR3 has 15 residues. Germline CDR1 is KGHSH and CDR2 is LQKENI. In DNA form, the CDR3 reads TGTGCCAGCTCCTTTACTGGACTAGCGGAATACGAGCAGTACTTC. It translates to CASSFTGLAEYEQYF.

The V gene is TRBV5-1, the J gene TRBJ1-2; D possibly corresponds to TRBD1 (5 bases). V shed 4 bases and J shed 10 bases, with 17 bases lying between them. Germline CDR1 SGHRS, CDR2 YFSETQ. The CDR3 contains 13 residues. DNA for the CDR3: TGCGCCAGCAGCCCCCGATGGGAGGGGAACTACACCTTC. Translation gives CASSPRWEGNYTF.

V and J are TRBV7-3 and TRBJ2-2; a possible D gene is TRBD1 (6 bases). CDR1 and CDR2 (germline): SGHTA, FQGTGA. CDR3 length equals 13 residues. With 6 bases removed from V and 6 bases from J, the gap between germline ends came to 11 bases. CDR3 DNA sequence: TGTGCCAGCAGGCCCACAGGGCCCGGGGAGCTGTTTTTT. It translates to CASRPTGPGELFF.

The chain joins TRBV5-1 to TRBJ2-1, with a weak D call TRBD1 (6 bases). The CDR3 is made up of 14 amino acids. Between the trimmed V and J ends, which lost 6 bases and 1 base, there was a span of 11 bases. Germline V gene data show CDR1 as SGHRS and CDR2 as YFSETQ. In DNA form, the CDR3 reads TGCGCCAGCACGAGGGACACTTCCTACAATGAGCAGTTCTTC. Its protein is CASTRDTSYNEQFF. The whole variable domain, remainder taken from reference TRBV5-1 and TRBJ2-1, is KAGVTQTPRYLIKTRGQQVTLSCSPISGHRSVSWYQQTPGQGLQFLFEYFSETQRNKGNFPGRFSGRQFSNSRSEMNVSTLELGDSALYLCASTRDTSYNEQFFGPGTRLTVL.

The chain combines TRBV19 with TRBJ2-7; 12 bases align to TRBD2. V was pared by 5 bases and J by 4 bases, with 9 bases of the junction left unmatched. From germline, CDR1 is LNHDA and CDR2 SQIVND (reference sequence). CDR3 length: 16 residues. The CDR3 DNA follows: TGTGCCAGTAGTTCCTGGACTAGCGGGGACTTATACGAGCAGTACTTC. Amino acids: CASSSWTSGDLYEQYF.

The V call is TRBV24-1, the J call TRBJ1-4; perhaps TRBD1 as D (5 bases). The length of the CDR3 is 16 residues. Germline lookup yields CDR1 KGHDR and CDR2 SFDVKD. Trimming left V 4 bases short and J 1 base short, with 12 bases between. The CDR3 DNA is TGTGCCACCAGTGAGTCTCACAGGAGAACTAATGAAAAACTGTTTTTT. Amino acids: CATSESHRRTNEKLFF.

This chain connects TRBV5-4 to TRBJ1-3, with D unresolved. V was clipped by 0 bases and J by 0 bases, with 10 bases between them. Germline V CDR1 and CDR2: SGHNT, YYREEE (reference sequence). The CDR3 extends over 16 amino acids. CDR3 bases: TGTGCCAGCAGCTTGGGGTCACTTGTCTCTGGAAACACCATATATTTT. It is translated as CASSLGSLVSGNTIYF.

This clone was found once. This sequence joins TRBV9 and TRBJ2-5, with D possibly TRBD2 on 6 matching bases. The CDR3 sequence is 15 residues long. Germline V CDR1 and CDR2: SGDLS, YYNGEE. With 0 bases removed from V and 5 bases from J, the gap between germline ends came to 14 bases. The CDR3 region is CASSVAPSVVETQYF. In DNA form, the CDR3 reads TGTGCCAGCAGCGTAGCCCCTAGCGTGGTTGAGACCCAGTACTTC.

The chain links TRBV16 to TRBJ2-1; D is perhaps TRBD2 (6 bases). This CDR3 region has 15 residues. In germline, CDR1 is KGHSY, CDR2 FQNENV. Trimming pared 4 bases from V and 2 bases from J, leaving 12 bases between. The CDR3 DNA is TGTGCCAGCAGCCCTGGAGGGATTCCCTACAATGAGCAGTTCTTC. Residues: CASSPGGIPYNEQFF.

J is TRBJ2-7 and V is TRBV27; 8 bases align to TRBD2. Germline assignment: CDR1 MNHEY and CDR2 SMNVEV (reference sequence). Trimming took 4 bases from V and 7 from J; bases not matched to a gene: 9. CDR3 size: 14 residues. The CDR3 nucleotides read TGTGCCAGCAGTTCATTAGCGGGATCGAGGGAGCAGTACTTC. It yields the protein CASSSLAGSREQYF.

This rearrangement joins TRBV28 to TRBJ2-1, with D unclear. The ends were cut back, 5 bases at V and 7 bases at J, with 15 bases in the middle. The germline V gene has CDR1 MDHEN and CDR2 SYDVKM. The CDR3 contains 14 residues. The CDR3 DNA is TGTGCCAGCAGTCGAAGAGCCCCATTAAATGAGCAGTTCTTC. This encodes CASSRRAPLNEQFF.

CDR3 nucleotide sequence: TGTGCCAGCAGCTCCGGGGTGAACACCGGGGAGCTGTTTTTT. Its translation: CASSSGVNTGELFF. The gene calls are TRBV7-3 and TRBJ2-2; possibly TRBD2 for D (5 bases). Deletions cut 4 bases from V and 1 base from J, with 7 bases between. The CDR3 totals 14 residues. From germline, CDR1 is SGHTA and CDR2 FQGTGA. Drawing the rest from reference TRBV7-3 and TRBJ2-2, the complete variable domain is GAGVSQTPSNKVTEKGKYVELRCDPISGHTALYWYRQSLGQGPEFLIYFQGTGAADDSGLPNDRFFAVRPEGSVSTLKIQRTERGDSAVYLCASSSGVNTGELFFGEGSRLTVL.